These 9 T cell receptor beta chains came from one sample sequenced in a study of early T cells in non-severe SARS-CoV-2 infection. TCRdb used MiXCR to reprocess the 5' RACE reads, holding one entry per CDR3 protein. The table includes under 85,000 distinct CDR3 sequences, roughly 10% detected once. Sequencing was done on a sample of whole blood. The origin of the receptors is an adult who was a healthcare worker with PCR-confirmed SARS-CoV-2 infection or an uninfected control (not recorded which).

This clonotype was observed many times. The rearrangement uses TRBV20-1 and TRBJ1-2; D not resolved. Per germline, CDR1 DFQATT and CDR2 SNEGSKA (reference sequence). The ends were cut back, 6 bases at V and 4 bases at J, with 15 bases in the middle. The CDR3 covers 13 residues. In nucleotides, the CDR3 is TGCAGTGCCCCGAGGCAATCGGGCTATGGCTACACCTTC. Translation gives CSAPRQSGYGYTF.

This clonotype appeared many times. The chain employs TRBV6-5 and TRBJ1-5; D is uncertain. Germline V gene sequence: CDR1 MNHEY, CDR2 SVGAGI. The CDR3 runs 13 residues. Between the trimmed V and J ends, which lost 2 bases and 5 bases, there was a span of 7 bases. Written as DNA, the CDR3 is TGTGCCAGCAGTTACAGGTTGGATCAGCCCCAGCATTTT. This translates into CASSYRLDQPQHF.

This clonotype was detected ten times or more. This chain uses TRBV30 with TRBJ2-1; 7 nucleotides agree with TRBD2. The CDR3 spans 14 residues. Germline-derived CDR1 and CDR2 are GTSNPN and SVGIG (reference sequence). V shed 5 bases and J 2 bases; nucleotides not matched to a gene: 6. The CDR3 nucleotides are TGTGCCTGGTACCCTGGGACTACCTACAATGAGCAGTTCTTC. Translation gives CAWYPGTTYNEQFF.

At least ten counts were recorded for this clonotype. The CDR3 reads CASSWGSGAQPYEQYF. The DNA of the CDR3 is TGTGCCAGCAGCTGGGGGTCCGGGGCACAGCCCTACGAGCAGTACTTC. The rearrangement links TRBV5-6 to TRBJ2-7; D tentatively reads TRBD1 or TRBD2 (5 bases each). The CDR3 covers 16 residues. Germline CDR1 is SGHDT and CDR2 is YYEEEE. Trimming took 3 bases from V and 2 from J, leaving 18 bases between them.

This clonotype was recorded at least ten times. The CDR3 DNA reads as TGTGCCAGCAGCCAAGAGGACAGGAGTTCAGATACGCAGTATTTT. As protein: CASSQEDRSSDTQYF. The chain recombines TRBV4-2 with TRBJ2-3; 7 bases map to TRBD1. Per germline, CDR1 LGHNA and CDR2 YNFKEQ. With 0 bases clipped from V and 4 bases from J, the junction kept 4 bases outside the gene matches. CDR3 size: 15 residues.

This clonotype was counted many times. The rearrangement links TRBV20-1 to TRBJ2-1, with D uncertain. The V gene's germline CDR1 is DFQATT and CDR2 SNEGSKA (reference sequence). This CDR3 region has 18 residues. The V gene lost 3 bases and the J gene lost 0 bases, with 21 bases spanning the gap. In nucleotides, the CDR3 is TGCAGTGCTAGCCCCCTAGTTCTCTCCCCAAGCTCCTACAATGAGCAGTTCTTC. It is translated as CSASPLVLSPSSYNEQFF.

The table lists this clonotype with a few counts. The chain is built from TRBV11-2 and TRBJ1-1, with D possibly being TRBD1 (5 bases). CDR3 length: 15 residues. Trimming took 2 bases from V and 0 from J, leaving 10 bases between them. In germline, CDR1 is SGHAT, CDR2 FQNNGV. CDR3 amino acids: CASSLFAGVNTEAFF. The CDR3 bases are TGTGCCAGCAGCTTATTTGCGGGGGTGAACACTGAAGCTTTCTTT.

In this sample, this clonotype turned up many times. This chain links TRBV4-1 with TRBJ2-7, with D possibly being TRBD2 (5 bases). This CDR3 region has 15 residues. The V gene's germline CDR1 is MGHRA and CDR2 YSYEKL. Trimming removed 1 base from V and 3 bases from J, with 13 bases in between. The CDR3 region has the DNA TGCGCCAGCAGCCAAGCCCGGGGAAATTTCTACGAGCAGTACTTC. Its protein product is CASSQARGNFYEQYF.

This clonotype was detected many times. The rearrangement uses TRBV20-1 and TRBJ1-2; TRBD1 aligns across 7 bases. Germline assignment: CDR1 DFQATT and CDR2 SNEGSKA (reference sequence). The CDR3 has 12 residues. Trimming took 5 bases from V and 5 from J; bases not matched to a gene: 5. CDR3 loop: CSALGGGYGYTF. The DNA for the CDR3 is TGCAGTGCTCTAGGGGGCGGGTATGGCTACACCTTC.